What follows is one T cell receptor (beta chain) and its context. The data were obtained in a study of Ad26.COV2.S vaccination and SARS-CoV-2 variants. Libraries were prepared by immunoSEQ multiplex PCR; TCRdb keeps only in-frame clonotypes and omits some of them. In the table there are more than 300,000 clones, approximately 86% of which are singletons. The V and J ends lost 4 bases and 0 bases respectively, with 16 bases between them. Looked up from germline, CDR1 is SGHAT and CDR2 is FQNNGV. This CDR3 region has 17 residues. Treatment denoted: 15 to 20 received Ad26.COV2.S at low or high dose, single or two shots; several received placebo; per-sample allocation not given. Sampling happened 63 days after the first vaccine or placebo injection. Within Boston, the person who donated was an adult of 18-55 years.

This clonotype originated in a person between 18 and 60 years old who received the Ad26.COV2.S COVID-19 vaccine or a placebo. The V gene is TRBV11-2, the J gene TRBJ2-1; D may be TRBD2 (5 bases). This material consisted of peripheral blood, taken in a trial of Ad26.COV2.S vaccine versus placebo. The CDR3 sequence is CASSSERGLGSYNEQFF. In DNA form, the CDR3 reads TGTGCCAGCAGCTCAGAACGGGGTCTCGGCTCCTACAATGAGCAGTTCTTC.